The 27 T cell receptor beta chains in this list originate from one sample, sequenced in a study of graft-versus-host responses after intestinal transplantation. Generated by immunoSEQ multiplex PCR, the TCRdb table keeps only in-frame clones and is missing some. There are about 18,000 clones in the sample; around 38% occur only once, and 0.9% lies in the top ten. Sequenced material: alloreactive CD4+ T cells from a mixed lymphocyte reaction culture, taken before intestinal transplant. Subset meaning: CFSE-low proliferating T cells sorted from roughly six-day pre-transplant mixed lymphocyte reaction (GvH or HvG direction). These receptor sequences come from a human patient who received an intestinal transplant.

This sequence joins TRBV10-1 and TRBJ1-6, with D perhaps matching TRBD1 (6 bases). This CDR3 comprises 15 residues. Trimming removed 3 bases at V and 6 bases at J, with 12 bases between. Per the germline V gene, CDR1 is WNHNN and CDR2 is SYGVQD (reference sequence). The DNA of the CDR3 is TGCGCCAGCAGTGAAGGCCAGGGGAGTAATTCACCCCTCCACTTT. Encoded protein: CASSEGQGSNSPLHF.

The rearrangement links TRBV7-9 to TRBJ2-5, with 11 bases identical to TRBD2. This CDR3 is 16 amino acids long. The germline V gene has CDR1 SEHNR and CDR2 FQNEAQ (reference sequence). J was trimmed by 7 bases and V by 5 bases; bases with no gene match: 12. CDR3 DNA sequence: TGTGCCAGCAGCCCCCTTAGCGGGGGGGCCCTTGGGACCCAGTACTTC. It is translated as CASSPLSGGALGTQYF.

A few counts support this clone. This chain uses TRBV2 with TRBJ2-2; D gene uncertain. The germline V gene encodes CDR1 SNHLY and CDR2 FYNNEI. The CDR3 extends over 11 amino acids. V lost 6 bases to trimming and J lost 5 bases, with 4 bases between them. The CDR3 DNA follows: TGTGCCAGCAGAAGGACCGGGGAGCTGTTTTTT. Amino acids: CASRRTGELFF.

This clone was picked up a small number of times. The chain has TRBV2 and TRBJ2-1; TRBD2 agrees at 9 bases. V lost 4 bases to trimming and J lost 9 bases; unmatched junction nucleotides: 10. CDR1 and CDR2 from the germline V gene are SNHLY and FYNNEI. The CDR3 loop spans 15 amino acids. CDR3 in amino acids: CASSATSGGAGEQFF. The CDR3 DNA follows: TGTGCCAGCAGTGCGACTAGCGGCGGAGCTGGTGAGCAGTTCTTC.

The chain uses TRBV5-6 and TRBJ2-1, with 10 bases fitting TRBD1. The germline CDR1 and CDR2 sequences are SGHDT and YYEEEE. The CDR3 consists of 14 residues. V lost 5 bases and J lost 5; bases outside the gene matches: 4. The CDR3 is CASRPTGGHNEQFF. The CDR3 bases are TGTGCCAGCAGACCGACAGGGGGCCACAATGAGCAGTTCTTC. Full variable domain (rest looked up from reference TRBV5-6 and TRBJ2-1): DAGVTQSPTHLIKTRGQQVTLRCSPKSGHDTVSWYQQALGQGPQFIFQYYEEEERQRGNFPDRFSGHQFPNYSSELNVNALLLGDSALYLCASRPTGGHNEQFFGPGTRLTVL.

This clone was seen more than once but under ten times. The genes are TRBV27 and TRBJ1-5; 7 nucleotides agree with TRBD1. The CDR3 runs 14 residues. V trimming: 3 bases; J trimming: 6 bases; junction bases outside the gene matches: 5. CDR1 and CDR2 (germline): MNHEY, SMNVEV (reference sequence). The CDR3 nucleotides are TGTGCCAGCAGTTTCCGACAGGGAAGTCAGCCCCAGCATTTT. This encodes CASSFRQGSQPQHF.

This clone was picked up a small number of times. The V and J genes are TRBV6-1 and TRBJ2-1; D is uncertain. This CDR3 spans 14 amino acids. The V end lost 6 bases, the J end lost 2 bases, and 11 bases lay between the germline ends. Germline V CDR1 and CDR2: MNHNS, SASEGT. CDR3 in amino acids: CASRREPTYNEQFF. The CDR3 coding sequence is TGTGCCAGCAGGCGCGAACCTACCTACAATGAGCAGTTCTTC.

This chain uses TRBV4-2 with TRBJ2-7, with D unclear. CDR1 LGHNA and CDR2 YNFKEQ come from the germline V gene. Trimming stripped 0 bases from V and 7 bases from J, with 16 bases between. The CDR3 contains 15 residues. In DNA form, the CDR3 reads TGTGCCAGCAGCCAAGATTTAATTAGTGTCACGGAGCAGTACTTC. Translating gives CASSQDLISVTEQYF.

This chain connects TRBV6-6 to TRBJ1-6; D call uncertain. CDR1 MNHNY and CDR2 SVGAGI come from the germline V gene (reference sequence). The CDR3 spans 14 residues. V shed 0 bases and J shed 9 bases, with 9 bases lying between them. The CDR3: CASSYSYDVSPLHF. DNA of the CDR3: TGTGCCAGCAGTTACTCCTACGACGTTTCACCCCTCCACTTT.

This clone showed up just a few times. This chain uses TRBV6-1 with TRBJ1-5; 8 bases map to TRBD1. V dropped 4 bases and J dropped 4; count of bases not matched to a gene: 3. This CDR3 comprises 14 residues. The germline V gene encodes CDR1 MNHNS and CDR2 SASEGT. As DNA, the CDR3 is TGTGCCAGCAGTGTCAGGGGGCCGAATCAGCCCCAGCATTTT. Translating gives CASSVRGPNQPQHF.

J is TRBJ1-2 and V is TRBV6-5; D gene uncertain. Trimming removed 7 bases at V and 7 bases at J, with 13 bases between. This CDR3 spans 12 amino acids. Germline loops: CDR1 MNHEY, CDR2 SVGAGI. CDR3 coding DNA: TGTGCCAGCACCAAGCCCCCTGGTGGCTACACCTTC. As protein: CASTKPPGGYTF.

The gene calls are TRBV9 and TRBJ2-1; D call uncertain. The germline CDR1 and CDR2 sequences are SGDLS and YYNGEE. The CDR3 covers 14 residues. V was trimmed by 3 bases and J by 6 bases, leaving 13 bases between them. CDR3 bases: TGTGCCAGCAGCGACCCCCAGGACGGCAATGAGCAGTTCTTC. Translated: CASSDPQDGNEQFF.

The CDR3 coding sequence is TGCGCCAGCAGCTTGGAGGGTACTTTACTCGTGGCCAACGTCCTGACTTTC. As protein: CASSLEGTLLVANVLTF. The chain recombines TRBV5-1 with TRBJ2-6; D unresolved. Germline CDR1 and CDR2: SGHRS and YFSETQ. The CDR3 sequence is 17 residues long. V lost 0 bases and J 6 bases, leaving 16 bases between the germline ends.

This chain links TRBV6-6 with TRBJ2-7; the D is unclear. V was trimmed by 4 bases and J by 3 bases, leaving 1 base between them. The CDR3 runs to 10 residues. Looked up from germline, CDR1 is MNHNY and CDR2 is SVGAGI (reference sequence). This CDR3 is CASSFYEQYF. DNA for the CDR3: TGTGCCAGCAGTTTCTACGAGCAGTACTTC.

Within the sample, this clone is medium-sized. The rearrangement joins TRBV5-1 to TRBJ1-3, with 9 bases fitting TRBD1. The V gene's germline CDR1 is SGHRS and CDR2 YFSETQ. This CDR3 has 15 residues. J lost 6 bases, V lost 3 bases, and 7 bases had no gene match. CDR3 DNA sequence: TGCGCCAGCAGCTGTCTCCGGGACAGGGAAAACACCATATATTTT. Translating gives CASSCLRDRENTIYF.

CDR3 loop: CAINPGPEDTIYF. CDR3 DNA sequence: TGTGCCATCAATCCGGGACCAGAGGACACCATATATTTT. The rearrangement joins TRBV10-3 to TRBJ1-3, with D possibly being TRBD1 (5 bases). The CDR3 extends over 13 amino acids. The V end was cut by 7 bases, the J end by 8 bases, with 15 bases between. Germline-derived CDR1 and CDR2 are ENHRY and SYGVKD.

The chain links TRBV10-3 to TRBJ2-5, with D tentatively TRBD1 or TRBD2 (5 bases each). Germline V CDR1 and CDR2: ENHRY, SYGVKD. V was clipped by 4 bases and J by 1 base, with 7 bases between them. The CDR3 contains 13 residues. The CDR3 DNA reads as TGTGCCATCAGTGCCGGGACCCAAGAGACCCAGTACTTC. This sequence encodes CAISAGTQETQYF.

This clone was observed a handful of times. The genes are TRBV7-2 and TRBJ2-4; tentatively, D is TRBD2 (6 bases). The CDR3 has 14 residues. The germline V and J ends were trimmed by 5 bases and 7 bases, with 15 bases remaining between them. Germline V gene sequence: CDR1 SGHTA, CDR2 FQGNSA. CDR3 sequence: CASSPRRAGNIQYF. The CDR3 DNA sequence: TGTGCCAGCAGCCCCCGGAGGGCCGGGAACATTCAGTACTTC.

The chain carries TRBV11-2 and TRBJ2-1, with D maybe TRBD2 (6 bases). This CDR3 has 15 residues. Germline lookup yields CDR1 SGHAT and CDR2 FQNNGV. V was clipped by 1 base and J by 4 bases, with 11 bases between them. The DNA of the CDR3 is TGTGCCAGCAGCTTAGTACGAGGGAGGTACAATGAGCAGTTCTTC. Translated, it gives CASSLVRGRYNEQFF.

A few counts support this clone. The V gene is TRBV7-9, the J gene TRBJ1-5, with D perhaps matching TRBD1 (5 bases). The CDR3 is 15 amino acids. The germline V and J ends were trimmed by 1 base and 7 bases, with 14 bases remaining between them. The germline V gene has CDR1 SEHNR and CDR2 FQNEAQ (reference sequence). The CDR3 spells CASSLGRGAGQPQHF. The CDR3 nucleotides are TGTGCCAGCAGCTTAGGTAGGGGCGCGGGACAGCCCCAGCATTTT. Complete variable domain (other parts from reference TRBV7-9 and TRBJ1-5): DTGVSQNPRHKITKRGQNVTFRCDPISEHNRLYWYRQTLGQGPEFLTYFQNEAQLEKSRLLSDRFSAERPKGSFSTLEIQRTEQGDSAMYLCASSLGRGAGQPQHFGDGTRLSIL.

This clone has more than one count but fewer than ten. Other nucleotide sequences in the sample specify the same CDR3. The V and J genes are TRBV30 and TRBJ1-5; 7 nucleotides line up with TRBD1. This CDR3 has 13 amino acids. Germline V lookup: CDR1 GTSNPN, CDR2 SVGIG (reference sequence). V trimming: 3 bases; J trimming: 2 bases; junction bases outside the gene matches: 1. The CDR3 protein is CAWSGQGNQPQHF. The CDR3 DNA sequence: TGTGCCTGGAGCGGACAGGGCAATCAGCCCCAGCATTTT.

By its share, this clone is medium-sized. V usage is TRBV7-9 and J usage is TRBJ1-2; TRBD1 agrees at 8 bases. Germline V gene sequence: CDR1 SEHNR, CDR2 FQNEAQ (reference sequence). V gave up 3 bases and J gave up 7 bases; unmatched junction bases: 7. This CDR3 is built from 14 residues. The CDR3 loop reads CASSLDRAIRGYTF. The CDR3 DNA follows: TGTGCCAGCAGCTTGGACAGGGCGATCCGTGGCTACACCTTC.

The rearrangement links TRBV30 to TRBJ2-7; D is ambiguous. This CDR3 is built from 13 residues. V was cut by 2 bases and J by 5 bases, with 13 bases left in between. The germline CDR1 and CDR2 sequences are GTSNPN and SVGIG (reference sequence). CDR3 loop: CAWSLNRVDEQYF. CDR3 nucleotides: TGTGCCTGGAGTCTGAACAGAGTCGACGAGCAGTACTTC.

This chain uses TRBV25-1 with TRBJ1-4; TRBD1 is a possible D gene (5 bases). The CDR3 extends over 15 amino acids. V was clipped by 6 bases and J by 7 bases, with 18 bases between them. Germline V gene lookup returns CDR1 MGHDK and CDR2 SYGVNS. The CDR3 region has the DNA TGTGCCAGCAGATCCGGGGGACCTGCCAGTGAAAAACTGTTTTTT. This sequence encodes CASRSGGPASEKLFF.

The chain combines TRBV18 with TRBJ1-6; D not certain. CDR1 and CDR2 from the germline V gene are KGHSH and LQKENI. The CDR3 covers 21 residues. V was shortened by 2 bases and J by 0 bases, with 23 bases between the two germline ends. CDR3 protein: CASSPILGDRLYPSYNSPLHF. CDR3 sequence (DNA): TGTGCCAGCTCACCAATATTGGGAGATCGTTTGTATCCCTCCTATAATTCACCCCTCCACTTT.

V is TRBV6-1 and J is TRBJ1-2; no reliable D call. Germline CDR1 is MNHNS and CDR2 is SASEGT. This CDR3 comprises 15 residues. Trimming left V 6 bases short and J 6 bases short, with 20 bases between. CDR3 DNA sequence: TGTGCCAGCAGCGATCAGCGTCCCACTATACATGGCTACACCTTC. This gives the protein CASSDQRPTIHGYTF.

The rearrangement joins TRBV27 to TRBJ2-5; no firm D call. Germline-derived CDR1 and CDR2 are MNHEY and SMNVEV (reference sequence). This CDR3 is built from 13 residues. V was clipped by 3 bases and J by 7 bases, with 12 bases between them. CDR3 bases: TGTGCCAGCAGTTTTGCATTTTGGGGGACCCAGTACTTC. Amino acids: CASSFAFWGTQYF.